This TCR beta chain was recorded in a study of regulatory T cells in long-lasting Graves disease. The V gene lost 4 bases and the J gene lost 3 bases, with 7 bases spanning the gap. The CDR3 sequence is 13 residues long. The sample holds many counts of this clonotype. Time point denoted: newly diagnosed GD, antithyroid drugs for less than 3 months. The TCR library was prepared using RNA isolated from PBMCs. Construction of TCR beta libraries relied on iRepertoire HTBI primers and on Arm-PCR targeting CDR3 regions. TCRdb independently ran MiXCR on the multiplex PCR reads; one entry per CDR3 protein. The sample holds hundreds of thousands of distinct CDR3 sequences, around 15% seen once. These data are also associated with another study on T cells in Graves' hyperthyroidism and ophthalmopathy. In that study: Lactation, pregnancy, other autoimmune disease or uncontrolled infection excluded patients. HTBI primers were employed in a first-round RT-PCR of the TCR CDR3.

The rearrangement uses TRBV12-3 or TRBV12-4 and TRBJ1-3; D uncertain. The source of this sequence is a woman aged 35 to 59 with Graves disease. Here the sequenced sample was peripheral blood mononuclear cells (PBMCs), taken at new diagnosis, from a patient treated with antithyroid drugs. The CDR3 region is CASSSTLGNTIYF. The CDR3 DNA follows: TGTGCCAGCAGTTCGACCCTTGGAAACACCATATATTTT.